This T cell receptor (beta chain) was identified in a study of a mutant IDH1 vaccine in newly diagnosed glioma. Across the whole study: The first vaccination came 4-6 weeks after radiotherapy alone, or with temozolomide cycles.

The repertoire was sequenced with immunoSEQ multiplex PCR; TCRdb's copy has only in-frame clones and lacks some. The sample consists of around 30,000 clones, around 87% of them appearing once. Time point reported: week 11, during vaccination. The vaccine gave 300 ug of a 20-mer mutant IDH1 peptide subcutaneously per dose. Comment on this clone: The antigen remains unidentified.

Per germline, CDR1 SGHTA and CDR2 FQGNSA. The CDR3 runs 14 residues. Deletions cut 1 base from V and 6 bases from J, with 12 bases between. This clonotype was sampled from a young man with glioma. This chain links TRBV7-2 with TRBJ1-1, with D possibly being TRBD1 (6 bases). Source: PBMCs, taken from a glioma patient whose treatment included an IDH1 peptide vaccine. CDR3 in amino acids: CASSLEQGKAEAFF. In DNA, the CDR3 is TGTGCCAGCAGCTTAGAACAGGGTAAGGCTGAAGCTTTCTTT.